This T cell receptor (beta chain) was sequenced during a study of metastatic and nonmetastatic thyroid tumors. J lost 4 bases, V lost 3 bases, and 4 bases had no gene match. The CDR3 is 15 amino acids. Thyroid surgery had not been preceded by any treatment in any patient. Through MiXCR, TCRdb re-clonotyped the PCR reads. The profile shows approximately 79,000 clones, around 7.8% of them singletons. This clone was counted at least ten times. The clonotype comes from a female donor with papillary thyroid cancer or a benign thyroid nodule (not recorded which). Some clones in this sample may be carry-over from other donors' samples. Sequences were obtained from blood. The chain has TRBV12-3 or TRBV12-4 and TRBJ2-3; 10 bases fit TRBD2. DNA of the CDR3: TGTGCCAGCAGTTTTAACAGCGGGGGGGCAGATACGCAGTATTTT. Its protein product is CASSFNSGGADTQYF.